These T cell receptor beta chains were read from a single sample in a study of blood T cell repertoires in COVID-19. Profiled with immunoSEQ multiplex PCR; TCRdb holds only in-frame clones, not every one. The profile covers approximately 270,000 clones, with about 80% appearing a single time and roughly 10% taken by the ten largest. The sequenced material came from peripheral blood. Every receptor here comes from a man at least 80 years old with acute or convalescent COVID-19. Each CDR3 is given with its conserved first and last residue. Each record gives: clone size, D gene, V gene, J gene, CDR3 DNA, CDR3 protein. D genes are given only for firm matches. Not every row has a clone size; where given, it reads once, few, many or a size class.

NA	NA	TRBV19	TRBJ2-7	TGTGCCAGTAGTATTACGGCCCAGGGGTCCTACGAGCAGTACTTC	CASSITAQGSYEQYF
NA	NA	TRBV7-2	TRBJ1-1	TGTGCCAGCAGCTTAGTTTCGGAGGGTGAAGCTTTCTTT	CASSLVSEGEAFF
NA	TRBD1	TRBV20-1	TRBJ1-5	TGCAGTGCTAGTTTGAGACAGGGGGCTTGGAGCAATCAGCCCCAGCATTTT	CSASLRQGAWSNQPQHF
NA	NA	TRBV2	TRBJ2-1	TGTGCCAGCAGCGGACAGTACAATGAGCAGTTCTTC	CASSGQYNEQFF
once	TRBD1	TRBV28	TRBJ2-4	TGTGCCAGCAGTTTGACAGGGGCCGCCTTACTAGCCAAAAACATTCAGTACTTC	CASSLTGAALLAKNIQYF
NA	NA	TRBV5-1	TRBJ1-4	TGCGCCAGCAGCTTCGCCCGGGGTAATGAAAAACTGTTTTTT	CASSFARGNEKLFF
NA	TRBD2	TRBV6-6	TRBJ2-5	TGTGCCAGCGTCGGAGGGAGGGCTTTAAAGACCCAGTACTTC	CASVGGRALKTQYF
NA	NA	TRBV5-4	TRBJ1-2	TGTGCCAGCAGCTTGGTGGCGGACTCGGGCTACACCTTC	CASSLVADSGYTF
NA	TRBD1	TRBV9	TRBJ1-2	TGTGCCAGCAGCGCCTCGGGACAGGGAGTTTTTAACTATGGCTACACCTTC	CASSASGQGVFNYGYTF
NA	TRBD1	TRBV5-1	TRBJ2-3	TGCGCCAGCAGTCTTAGACAGGGGGACACAGATACGCAGTATTTT	CASSLRQGDTDTQYF
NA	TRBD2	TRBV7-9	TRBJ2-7	TGTGCCAGCAGCCATGCGATAGCGGGAGGGTACGAGCAGTACTTC	CASSHAIAGGYEQYF
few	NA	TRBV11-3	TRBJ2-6	TGTGCCAGCAGCTTAGGTGGCCGTGGGGCCAACGTCCTGACTTTC	CASSLGGRGANVLTF